These 21 T cell receptor beta chains share one sample of origin, sequenced in a study of OX40 agonist ivuxolimab in advanced cancers. Profiling relied on immunoSEQ multiplex PCR, and the TCRdb table lists in-frame clones only, not all of them. The sample shows tens of thousands of clones, about four fifths of them seen only once. This specimen consisted of CD4+ or CD8+ T cells sorted from blood, obtained in a trial of the OX40 agonist ivuxolimab. Every receptor here comes from an adult with an advanced solid tumor such as melanoma, head and neck, liver or kidney cancer.

The V call is TRBV5-8, the J call TRBJ1-5; possible D gene TRBD1, 5 bases. CDR1 and CDR2 (germline): SGHTS, YDEGEE. The CDR3 totals 14 residues. V shed 3 bases and J shed 3 bases, with 10 bases lying between them. CDR3 region: CASSWGRINQPQHF. The CDR3 bases are TGTGCCAGCAGCTGGGGACGGATCAATCAGCCCCAGCATTTT.

V usage is TRBV4-1 and J usage is TRBJ2-7; the D call may be TRBD1 or TRBD2 (7 bases each). Germline values: CDR1 MGHRA, CDR2 YSYEKL. V lost 8 bases, J lost 3 bases, and 14 bases lay in between. The CDR3 loop spans 13 amino acids. CDR3 DNA: TGCGCCAGCGGGGAGGGGACAGTCTACGAGCAGTACTTC. This codes for CASGEGTVYEQYF.

The CDR3 nucleotides read TGTGCCAGCAGCTTACAGGGGGGATTTGGGTTGAACACTGAAGCTTTCTTT. Translating it yields CASSLQGGFGLNTEAFF. V is TRBV7-2 and J is TRBJ1-1; 7 nucleotides line up with TRBD1. With 2 bases clipped from V and 0 bases from J, the junction kept 9 bases outside the gene matches. The CDR3 is made up of 17 amino acids. Germline V gives CDR1 SGHTA, CDR2 FQGNSA.

This chain joins TRBV5-6 and TRBJ1-1, with D uncertain. Germline V gene lookup returns CDR1 SGHDT and CDR2 YYEEEE. Trimming stripped 0 bases from V and 1 base from J, with 7 bases between. There are 14 residues in the CDR3. As DNA, the CDR3 is TGTGCCAGCAGCTTGGGACACAAGAACACTGAAGCTTTCTTT. Protein: CASSLGHKNTEAFF.

The chain joins TRBV11-3 to TRBJ1-6; D is uncertain. This CDR3 has 16 residues. V was trimmed by 2 bases and J by 7 bases, leaving 15 bases between them. Germline CDR1 SGHNT, CDR2 YENEEA. The CDR3 DNA sequence: TGTGCCAGCAGCTTAATTTTTGGGTGGGTAAATTCACCCCTCCACTTT. Its translation is CASSLIFGWVNSPLHF.

This clone was recorded only once. The chain links TRBV5-1 to TRBJ1-2; TRBD1 matches 7 bases. There are 12 residues in the CDR3. Germline V lookup: CDR1 SGHRS, CDR2 YFSETQ. J lost 5 bases, V lost 7 bases, and 5 bases had no gene match. This chain's CDR3 is CASRDSHYGYTF. Written as DNA, the CDR3 is TGCGCCAGCCGGGACAGCCATTATGGCTACACCTTC.

J is TRBJ2-3 and V is TRBV7-8, with 7 bases lining up with TRBD1. V lost 5 bases, J lost 0 bases, and 11 bases stayed unmatched. Germline CDR1 reads SGHVS; CDR2 reads FQNEAQ. This CDR3 contains 17 residues. The CDR3 loop is CASSGTQGFASTDTQYF. The CDR3 bases are TGTGCCAGCAGCGGAACACAGGGGTTCGCTAGCACAGATACGCAGTATTTT.

V and J are TRBV7-9 and TRBJ1-1, with D uncertain. Germline lookup yields CDR1 SEHNR and CDR2 FQNEAQ (reference sequence). This CDR3 is 14 amino acids long. Trimming took off 2 bases at V and 0 bases at J, with 7 bases between the two ends. The CDR3 bases are TGTGCCAGCAGCTTAAAAGGTATGAACACTGAAGCTTTCTTT. Its protein is CASSLKGMNTEAFF.

The gene calls are TRBV27 and TRBJ1-5; possibly TRBD1 for D (6 bases). CDR3 size: 17 residues. The germline CDR1 and CDR2 sequences are MNHEY and SMNVEV (reference sequence). Trimming shortened V by 0 bases and J by 5 bases, and 17 bases separated the two germline ends. This CDR3 reads CASSLSGKTGGHQPQHF. CDR3 DNA: TGTGCCAGCAGTTTATCGGGTAAGACGGGGGGGCATCAGCCCCAGCATTTT.

This chain uses TRBV30 with TRBJ1-5, with D hard to call. Trimming took 3 bases from V and 4 from J, leaving 7 bases between them. In germline, CDR1 is GTSNPN, CDR2 SVGIG (reference sequence). The CDR3 has 12 residues. The CDR3 protein is CAWSGLNQPQHF. As DNA, the CDR3 is TGTGCCTGGAGCGGATTAAATCAGCCCCAGCATTTT.

This chain uses TRBV19 with TRBJ2-7, with D perhaps given as TRBD1 or TRBD2 (6 bases each). V was shortened by 4 bases and J by 6 bases, with 19 bases between the two germline ends. The CDR3 runs to 15 residues. Germline CDR1 is LNHDA and CDR2 is SQIVND (reference sequence). The CDR3 region is CASSTLTGRRVEQYF. The CDR3 DNA sequence: TGTGCCAGTAGTACCCTCACAGGGAGGAGGGTCGAGCAGTACTTC.

J is TRBJ1-3 and V is TRBV13, with D unclear. CDR3 size: 15 residues. Germline V gene lookup returns CDR1 PRHDT and CDR2 FYEKMQ (reference sequence). The V gene lost 6 bases and the J gene lost 2 bases, with 14 bases spanning the gap. The CDR3 sequence: CASRGGRSPGNTIYF. The CDR3 DNA reads as TGTGCCAGCAGAGGAGGCAGGAGTCCTGGAAACACCATATATTTT.

The V and J genes are TRBV19 and TRBJ1-6; D not certain. Trimming stripped 5 bases from V and 9 bases from J, with 11 bases between. CDR3 length: 13 amino acids. The germline V gene encodes CDR1 LNHDA and CDR2 SQIVND (reference sequence). The chain's CDR3 is CASSFLGASPLHF. For the CDR3, the DNA is TGTGCCAGTAGTTTCTTGGGTGCTTCACCCCTCCACTTT.

The count of this clone is one. The chain links TRBV7-9 to TRBJ2-2; TRBD1 might be the D (5 bases). Trimming left V 3 bases short and J 11 bases short, with 7 bases between. Germline-derived CDR1 and CDR2 are SEHNR and FQNEAQ (reference sequence). This CDR3 is built from 11 residues. CDR3 region: CASSFQGELFF. CDR3 in DNA: TGTGCCAGCAGCTTTCAGGGTGAGCTGTTTTTT.

The V and J genes are TRBV9 and TRBJ1-2; D gene ambiguous. The germline V gene has CDR1 SGDLS and CDR2 YYNGEE. Deletions cut 5 bases from V and 0 bases from J, with 11 bases between. There are 14 residues in the CDR3. The chain's CDR3 is CASSGTGSNYGYTF. DNA of the CDR3: TGTGCCAGCAGTGGAACGGGATCTAACTATGGCTACACCTTC.

The DNA of the CDR3 is TGTGCCAGTAGTCGACAGCCGAACACTGAAGCTTTCTTT. It specifies CASSRQPNTEAFF. The J gene is TRBJ1-1, the V gene TRBV19, with a tentative D call TRBD1 (5 bases). The germline V and J ends were trimmed by 5 bases and 1 base, with 8 bases remaining between them. The CDR3 totals 13 residues. In germline, CDR1 is LNHDA, CDR2 SQIVND (reference sequence).

This clone came up once. This chain links TRBV29-1 with TRBJ1-3; D is unresolved. This CDR3 is built from 13 residues. Between the trimmed V and J ends, which lost 2 bases and 2 bases, there was a span of 7 bases. CDR1 is SQVTM and CDR2 is ANQGSEA in the germline V gene. CDR3 sequence: CSVELRTGNTIYF. CDR3 nucleotides: TGCAGCGTTGAATTGAGAACTGGAAACACCATATATTTT. Together with reference TRBV29-1 and TRBJ1-3, the CDR3 gives the full variable domain: SAVISQKPSRDICQRGTSLTIQCQVDSQVTMMFWYRQQPGQSLTLIATANQGSEATYESGFVIDKFPISRPNLTFSTLTVSNMSPEDSSIYLCSVELRTGNTIYFGEGSWLTVV.

This sequence joins TRBV7-3 and TRBJ2-3; no clear D. The germline V gene encodes CDR1 SGHTA and CDR2 FQGTGA. V was trimmed by 6 bases and J by 2 bases, leaving 12 bases between them. CDR3 size: 14 residues. CDR3 in amino acids: CASSSAAYTDTQYF. CDR3 bases: TGTGCCAGCAGTTCTGCGGCCTACACAGATACGCAGTATTTT.

CDR3 bases: TGTGCCAGCAGCTTAGATGGAGGGATCAATGAAAAACTGTTTTTT. Its translation is CASSLDGGINEKLFF. The chain links TRBV7-9 to TRBJ1-4; no clear D. CDR3 length: 15 amino acids. V was pared by 1 base and J by 5 bases, with 11 bases between. Germline V gene sequence: CDR1 SEHNR, CDR2 FQNEAQ (reference sequence).

The rearrangement uses TRBV5-4 and TRBJ2-4; TRBD1 is a possible D gene (6 bases). V lost 0 bases and J 8 bases, leaving 18 bases between the germline ends. This CDR3 is built from 16 residues. Per germline, CDR1 SGHNT and CDR2 YYREEE (reference sequence). Here the CDR3 DNA reads TGTGCCAGCAGCTTGGGGACCAACAGGGAGTCTGACATTCAGTACTTC. Amino acid sequence: CASSLGTNRESDIQYF.

The chain couples TRBV6-1 to TRBJ2-7; perhaps TRBD1 as D (6 bases). Per germline, CDR1 MNHNS and CDR2 SASEGT. Trimming removed 5 bases at V and 5 bases at J, with 10 bases between. This CDR3 contains 12 residues. The CDR3 protein is CASSRYRDEQYF. As DNA, the CDR3 is TGTGCCAGCAGTCGTTACAGGGACGAGCAGTACTTC.